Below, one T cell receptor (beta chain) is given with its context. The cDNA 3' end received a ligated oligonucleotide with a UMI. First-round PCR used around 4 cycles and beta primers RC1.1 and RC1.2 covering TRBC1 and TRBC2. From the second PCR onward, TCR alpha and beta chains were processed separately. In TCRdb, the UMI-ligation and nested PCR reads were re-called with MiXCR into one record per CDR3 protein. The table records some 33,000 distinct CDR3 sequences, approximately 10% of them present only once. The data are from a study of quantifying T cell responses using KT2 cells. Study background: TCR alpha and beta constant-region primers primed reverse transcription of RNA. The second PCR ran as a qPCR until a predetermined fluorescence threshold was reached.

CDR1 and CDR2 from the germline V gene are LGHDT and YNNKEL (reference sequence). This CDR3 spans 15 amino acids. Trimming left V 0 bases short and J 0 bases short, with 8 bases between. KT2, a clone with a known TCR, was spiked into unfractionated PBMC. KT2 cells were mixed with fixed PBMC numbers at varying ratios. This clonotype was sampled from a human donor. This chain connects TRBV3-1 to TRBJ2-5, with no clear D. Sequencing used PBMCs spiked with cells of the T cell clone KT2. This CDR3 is CASSQEWVDQETQYF. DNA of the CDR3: TGTGCCAGCAGCCAAGAGTGGGTAGACCAAGAGACCCAGTACTTC.